Below are 24 T cell receptor beta chains sequenced from a single sample in a study of regulatory T cells in long-lasting Graves disease (TCRdb year 2021). Library preparation used multiplex PCR. TCRdb lists the instrument as Illumina HiSeq 4000. iRepertoire HTBI primers and Arm-PCR amplification of CDR3 regions were used to construct TCR beta libraries. The public sequencing data were trimmed at Q25 with fastp and processed into clonotypes with MiXCR by TCRdb, which kept only in-frame beta chains. Each record represents a unique CDR3 protein, reported with the most common genes and DNA among its rows. The sample table shows about 660,000 distinct CDR3 sequences, and around 30% are seen once. The ten largest clones take up around 42% of the sample. Interpreted using the paper, the time point label stands for: persistent/refractory GD, antithyroid drugs over 5 years with positive TRAb. For both TCR sequencing and RNA sequencing, RNA was extracted from PBMCs in TRIzol.

Material: peripheral blood mononuclear cells (PBMCs), obtained when the disease was refractory, from a patient treated with antithyroid drugs. The receptor set was obtained from a female donor with Graves disease.

V gene TRBV19 combines with J gene TRBJ1-1; D not resolved. Trimming shortened V by 7 bases and J by 0 bases, and 9 bases separated the two germline ends. This CDR3 contains 13 residues. Germline V gene sequence: CDR1 LNHDA, CDR2 SQIVND (reference sequence). CDR3 nucleotide sequence: TGTGCCAGTATCGGGGAGTTGAACACTGAAGCTTTCTTT. It encodes CASIGELNTEAFF. Together with reference TRBV19 and TRBJ1-1, the CDR3 gives the full variable domain: DGGITQSPKYLFRKEGQNVTLSCEQNLNHDAMYWYRQDPGQGLRLIYYSQIVNDFQKGDIAEGYSVSREKKESFPLTVTSAQKNPTAFYLCASIGELNTEAFFGQGTRLTVV.

The sample holds a few counts of this clonotype. The rearrangement uses TRBV7-3 and TRBJ2-2, with D possibly being TRBD2 (5 bases). Per the germline V gene, CDR1 is SGHTA and CDR2 is FQGTGA. This CDR3 has 16 amino acids. V was cut by 5 bases and J by 3 bases, with 16 bases left in between. The CDR3 DNA reads as TGTGCCAGCAGCAAGGGCGGGCAGTTGCACACCGGGGAGCTGTTTTTT. Translating it yields CASSKGGQLHTGELFF.

This clonotype turned up a few times. The rearrangement links TRBV20-1 to TRBJ2-7; 14 positions match TRBD2. The germline V gene has CDR1 DFQATT and CDR2 SNEGSKA (reference sequence). The CDR3 contains 16 residues. With 3 bases clipped from V and 4 bases from J, the junction kept 8 bases outside the gene matches. The CDR3 sequence: CSASLRLAGGPYEQYF. In DNA form, the CDR3 reads TGCAGTGCTAGCCTTCGACTAGCGGGAGGGCCTTACGAGCAGTACTTC.

This clonotype was seen once. A much larger clonotype is one base distant, so this may be a read error. The chain has TRBV28 and TRBJ2-5; TRBD2 might be the D (5 bases). V lost 6 bases and J lost 4, with 12 bases in between. Looked up from germline, CDR1 is MDHEN and CDR2 is SYDVKM. There are 13 residues in the CDR3. The CDR3 is CASRDTGGETQYF. CDR3 coding DNA: TGTGCCAGCAGGGATACTGGAGGAGAGACCCAGTACTTC.

As to this clonotype: One junction end disagrees with the germline gene, perhaps due to a read error. The chain is built from TRBV19 and TRBJ1-1, with D possibly matching TRBD1 (5 bases). CDR1 is LNHDA and CDR2 is SQIVND in the germline V gene (reference sequence). The CDR3 totals 17 residues. The CDR3 loop reads CASSPNGQGIMNTEASF. The CDR3 DNA sequence: TGTGCCAGTAGTCCAAACGGGCAGGGAATAATGAACACTGAAGCTTCCTTT. Full variable domain (outside the CDR3, taken from reference TRBV19 and TRBJ1-1): DGGITQSPKYLFRKEGQNVTLSCEQNLNHDAMYWYRQDPGQGLRLIYYSQIVNDFQKGDIAEGYSVSREKKESFPLTVTSAQKNPTAFYLCASSPNGQGIMNTEASFGQGTRLTVV.

The chain is built from TRBV11-2 and TRBJ1-4; D is uncertain. The germline V gene encodes CDR1 SGHAT and CDR2 FQNNGV. The CDR3 is 15 residues long. Trimming stripped 6 bases from V and 7 bases from J, with 18 bases between. The CDR3 region is CASRESFGRGEKLFF. The DNA for the CDR3 is TGTGCCAGCAGAGAGAGTTTTGGGCGGGGTGAAAAACTGTTTTTT. Variable domain in full (rest from reference TRBV11-2 and TRBJ1-4): EAGVAQSPRYKIIEKRQSVAFWCNPISGHATLYWYQQILGQGPKLLIQFQNNGVVDDSQLPKDRFSAERLKGVDSTLKIQPAKLEDSAVYLCASRESFGRGEKLFFGSGTQLSVL.

On this clonotype itself: The conserved closing phenylalanine or tryptophan is absent in this CDR3, likely reflecting a read error. This chain connects TRBV7-9 to TRBJ1-4; D perhaps matches TRBD1 (5 bases). From germline, CDR1 is SEHNR and CDR2 FQNEAQ (reference sequence). This CDR3 is 13 amino acids long. The germline V and J ends were trimmed by 5 bases and 4 bases, with 8 bases remaining between them. CDR3 nucleotide sequence: TGTGCCAGCAGCGCGACAGTTAATGAAAAACTGTTTCTT. Amino acids: CASSATVNEKLFL.

About this clonotype itself: With a much larger clone just one base away, this may be a read error. The CDR3 region has the DNA TGTGCCAGCGGCTTAGATCCGAGGGAAGTGGAGGAAAAACTGTTTTTT. It codes for CASGLDPREVEEKLFF. The genes are TRBV7-9 and TRBJ1-4; D is unresolved. Germline CDR1 and CDR2: SEHNR and FQNEAQ (reference sequence). The CDR3 spans 16 residues. Based on the CDR3 plus reference TRBV7-9 and TRBJ1-4, the full variable domain is DTGVSQNPRHKITKRGQNVTFRCDPISEHNRLYWYRQTLGQGPEFLTYFQNEAQLEKSRLLSDRFSAERPKGSFSTLEIQRTEQGDSAMYLCASGLDPREVEEKLFFGSGTQLSVL.

The J gene is TRBJ2-5, the V gene TRBV9; the match to TRBD2 covers 8 bases. The DNA end is a closer match to TRBJ2-1, so the J assignment may be wrong. Germline loops: CDR1 SGDLS, CDR2 YYNGEE. CDR3 length equals 15 residues. The CDR3 nucleotides are TGTGCCAGCAGCGTACGGACGGGAGGGCCGGTGGTGCAGTTCTTC. Encoded protein: CASSVRTGGPVVQFF.

This clonotype showed up just a few times. J is TRBJ1-1 and V is TRBV7-2; D is uncertain. This CDR3 is built from 12 residues. Deletions cut 5 bases from V and 11 bases from J, with 15 bases between. Per germline, CDR1 SGHTA and CDR2 FQGNSA. The DNA of the CDR3 is TGTGCCAGCAGCCGGGTTTCAAGAACGGCTTTCTTT. Translating it yields CASSRVSRTAFF.

This clonotype was observed at least ten times. The chain has TRBV2 and TRBJ1-2, with 7 bases identical to TRBD1. The ends lost 6 bases at V and 7 bases at J; junction bases unmatched: 5. The CDR3 is 12 amino acids. The germline gives CDR1 SNHLY, CDR2 FYNNEI. The CDR3 sequence is CASRTGRSGYTF. The CDR3 DNA reads TGTGCCAGCAGGACAGGGAGGAGTGGCTACACCTTC. The full variable domain, completed using reference TRBV2 and TRBJ1-2, is EPEVTQTPSHQVTQMGQEVILRCVPISNHLYFYWYRQILGQKVEFLVSFYNNEISEKSEIFDDQFSVERPDGSNFTLKIRSTKLEDSAMYFCASRTGRSGYTFGSGTRLTVV.

This clonotype was found many times. The chain employs TRBV29-1 and TRBJ2-7; 14 bases map to TRBD2. The CDR3 consists of 16 residues. Per germline, CDR1 SQVTM and CDR2 ANQGSEA. J was trimmed by 0 bases and V by 4 bases; bases with no gene match: 5. The CDR3 loop reads CSVVGTSGRSSYEQYF. CDR3 coding DNA: TGCAGCGTTGTGGGGACTAGCGGGAGAAGCTCCTACGAGCAGTACTTC.

This clonotype was counted many times. This chain joins TRBV12-3 or TRBV12-4 and TRBJ1-1, with TRBD1 as a possible D gene (5 bases). Trimming took 2 bases from V and 8 from J, leaving 18 bases between them. This CDR3 is built from 15 residues. CDR3 loop: CASSLSGWRDEEAFF. DNA of the CDR3: TGTGCCAGCAGTTTATCAGGGTGGCGTGATGAAGAAGCTTTCTTT.

The V call is TRBV10-3, the J call TRBJ1-2; possible D gene TRBD1, 5 bases. V lost 0 bases and J 4 bases, leaving 9 bases between the germline ends. The V gene's germline CDR1 is ENHRY and CDR2 SYGVKD. This CDR3 has 14 residues. CDR3 sequence: CAISESDKAYGYTF. In nucleotides, the CDR3 is TGTGCCATCAGTGAGTCGGACAAAGCCTATGGCTACACCTTC.

The genes are TRBV6-1 and TRBJ1-2; D might be TRBD1 (5 bases). V shed 6 bases and J shed 8 bases, with 13 bases lying between them. Germline V gives CDR1 MNHNS, CDR2 SASEGT. CDR3 length: 12 residues. The CDR3 loop is CASRGPGDGYTF. CDR3 bases: TGTGCCAGCAGGGGGCCCGGGGACGGCTACACCTTC.

V usage is TRBV6-2 or TRBV6-3 and J usage is TRBJ2-1; D is undetermined. Per germline, CDR1 MNHEY and CDR2 SVGEGT. Trimming took 6 bases from V and 10 from J, leaving 19 bases between them. The CDR3 covers 14 residues. CDR3 coding DNA: TGTGCCAGCAGCCCAACCCTCGCCCGCTTCGAGCAGTTCTTC. Encoded protein: CASSPTLARFEQFF.

V gene TRBV20-1 combines with J gene TRBJ1-2, with 9 bases matching TRBD1. Germline V gene sequence: CDR1 DFQATT, CDR2 SNEGSKA (reference sequence). The V gene end was trimmed by 6 bases and the J gene end by 4 bases; junction bases not matched to a gene: 18. The CDR3 sequence is 17 residues long. CDR3 loop: CSALVLSGGTGSYGYTF. The CDR3, as DNA: TGCAGTGCGCTAGTACTCTCTGGGGGGACAGGGAGCTATGGCTACACCTTC.

The J gene is TRBJ1-1, the V gene TRBV25-1; no reliable D call. V lost 1 base to trimming and J lost 0 bases, with 9 bases between them. Germline CDR1 is MGHDK and CDR2 is SYGVNS. The CDR3 is made up of 15 amino acids. CDR3: CASSEFRGMNTEAFF. DNA of the CDR3: TGTGCCAGCAGTGAATTTCGGGGAATGAACACTGAAGCTTTCTTT.

In the case of this clonotype: Given a much more abundant clone one base away, this may be a read error. The V and J genes are TRBV2 and TRBJ1-5; D possibly corresponds to TRBD1 (5 bases). This CDR3 is 13 amino acids long. The V and J ends lost 3 bases and 9 bases respectively, with 12 bases between them. CDR1 and CDR2 from the germline V gene are SNHLY and FYNNEI. The CDR3 region is CASSDRDLPPQHF. CDR3 in DNA: TGTGCCAGCAGTGACCGGGACCTTCCGCCCCAGCATTTT.

The gene calls are TRBV2 and TRBJ1-6, with D maybe TRBD1 (5 bases). V lost 5 bases to trimming and J lost 12 bases, with 20 bases between them. Germline-derived CDR1 and CDR2 are SNHLY and FYNNEI. The CDR3 is made up of 15 amino acids. CDR3 protein: CASSPPPQGGLPLHF. DNA for the CDR3: TGTGCCAGCAGTCCCCCCCCGCAGGGCGGATTACCCCTCCACTTT.

This clonotype has just a few counts. The chain employs TRBV18 and TRBJ1-5; 8 positions match TRBD1. The CDR3 runs 14 residues. CDR1 KGHSH and CDR2 LQKENI come from the germline V gene. Losses at the gene ends were 4 bases for V and 4 bases for J; bases not matched to a gene: 3. The CDR3 loop reads CASSRDRQNQPQHF. In DNA, the CDR3 is TGTGCCAGCTCACGGGACAGGCAGAATCAGCCCCAGCATTTT.

The chain uses TRBV29-1 and TRBJ2-5; 11 bases match TRBD2. This CDR3 is 14 amino acids long. CDR1 and CDR2 (germline): SQVTM, ANQGSEA. With 6 bases clipped from V and 4 bases from J, the junction kept 7 bases outside the gene matches. The CDR3 protein is CSVETSGTPETQYF. CDR3 DNA: TGCAGCGTCGAGACTAGCGGGACCCCAGAGACCCAGTACTTC.

This clonotype was counted at least ten times. This chain uses TRBV2 with TRBJ1-1, with D unclear. The V gene's germline CDR1 is SNHLY and CDR2 FYNNEI. Trimming pared 10 bases from V and 4 bases from J, leaving 13 bases between. The CDR3 totals 12 residues. The CDR3 spells CATRPQATEAFF. The CDR3 DNA sequence: TGTGCCACCCGACCCCAGGCCACTGAAGCTTTCTTT.

V usage is TRBV28 and J usage is TRBJ1-6; no clear D gene. With 3 bases removed from V and 3 bases from J, the gap between germline ends came to 18 bases. This CDR3 contains 18 residues. Per germline, CDR1 MDHEN and CDR2 SYDVKM. The DNA for the CDR3 is TGTGCCAGCAGTTTTGATCTACTAAGACGGATCTATAATTCACCCCTCCACTTT. Amino acid sequence: CASSFDLLRRIYNSPLHF.